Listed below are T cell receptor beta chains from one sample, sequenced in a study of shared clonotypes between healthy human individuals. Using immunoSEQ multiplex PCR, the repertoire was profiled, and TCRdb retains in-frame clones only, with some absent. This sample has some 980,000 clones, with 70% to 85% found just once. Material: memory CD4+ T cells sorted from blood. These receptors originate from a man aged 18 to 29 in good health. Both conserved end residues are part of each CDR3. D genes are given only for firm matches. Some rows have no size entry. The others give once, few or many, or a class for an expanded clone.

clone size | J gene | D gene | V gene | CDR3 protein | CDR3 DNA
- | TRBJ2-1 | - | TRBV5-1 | CASSFDPGLNEQFF | TGCGCCAGCAGCTTCGACCCGGGGCTCAATGAGCAGTTCTTC
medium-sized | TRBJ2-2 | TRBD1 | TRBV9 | CASTQGVNTGELFF | TGTGCCAGCACGCAGGGGGTTAACACCGGGGAGCTGTTTTTT
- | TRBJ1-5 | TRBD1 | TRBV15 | CATGQGLSNQPQHF | TGTGCCACTGGACAGGGGTTGAGCAATCAGCCCCAGCATTTT
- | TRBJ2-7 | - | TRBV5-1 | CASRVASPYEQYF | TGCGCCAGCAGGGTAGCCTCCCCCTACGAGCAGTACTTC
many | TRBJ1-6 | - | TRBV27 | CASSRGGGLESPLHF | TGTGCCAGCAGCCGTGGCGGAGGGCTGGAATCACCCCTCCACTTT
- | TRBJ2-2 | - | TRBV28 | CASSSPGITGELFF | TGTGCCAGCAGTTCCCCAGGGATCACCGGGGAGCTGTTTTTT
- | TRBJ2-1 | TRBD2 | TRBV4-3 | CASSRGLAGFDEQFF | TGCGCCAGCAGCCGAGGACTAGCGGGATTCGATGAGCAGTTCTTC
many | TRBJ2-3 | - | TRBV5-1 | CASSSKASSTDTQYF | TGCGCCAGCAGCTCGAAAGCCTCTAGCACAGATACGCAGTATTTT
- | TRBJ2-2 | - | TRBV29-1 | CSVGEAATGELFF | TGCAGCGTAGGAGAGGCGGCCACCGGGGAGCTGTTTTTT
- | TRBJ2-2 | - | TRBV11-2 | CASSAVTGNTGELFF | TGTGCCAGCAGCGCGGTCACCGGGAACACCGGGGAGCTGTTTTTT
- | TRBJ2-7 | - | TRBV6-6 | CASSSPGGLLAQYF | TGTGCCAGCAGTTCCCCAGGCGGACTGCTCGCGCAGTACTTC
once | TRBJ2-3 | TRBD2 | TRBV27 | CASSLRRLAGPTTDTQYF | TGTGCCAGCAGTTTAAGGCGGCTAGCGGGACCGACCACAGATACGCAGTATTTT
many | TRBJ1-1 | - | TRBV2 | CASSEGGRRNTEAFF | TGTGCCAGCAGTGAAGGTGGCAGACGGAACACTGAAGCTTTCTTT
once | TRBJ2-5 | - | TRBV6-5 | CASRRQETQYF | TGTGCCAGCAGACGCCAAGAGACCCAGTACTTC
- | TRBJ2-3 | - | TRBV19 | CATRPGSDTQYF | TGTGCCACACGCCCGGGGTCAGATACGCAGTATTTT
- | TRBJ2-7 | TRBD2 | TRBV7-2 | CASSLAGGPYEQYF | TGTGCCAGCAGCTTAGCGGGAGGGCCCTACGAGCAGTACTTC
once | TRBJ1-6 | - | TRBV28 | CASSSGGKNSPLHF | TGTGCCAGCAGTTCAGGAGGGAAGAATTCACCCCTCCACTTT